Presented here are 30 T cell receptor beta chains from one specimen sequenced in a study of blood T cell repertoires in COVID-19. Repertoires were generated with immunoSEQ multiplex PCR, while TCRdb's copy carries only in-frame clones and drops some. The table includes around 82,000 clones, 75% to 85% detected once. Specimen: peripheral blood. These receptors were obtained from a man aged 45-60 years with COVID-19, enrolled during active disease.

This clone has just one count. The J gene is TRBJ1-1, the V gene TRBV7-2; tentatively, D is TRBD1 (6 bases). CDR3 length: 14 amino acids. Germline V gene lookup returns CDR1 SGHTA and CDR2 FQGNSA. V shed 7 bases and J shed 1 base, with 13 bases lying between them. CDR3 region: CASTRGGKNTEAFF. The CDR3 region has the DNA TGTGCCAGCACTCGTGGGGGCAAGAACACTGAAGCTTTCTTT.

The chain combines TRBV9 with TRBJ2-7; 12 nucleotides line up with TRBD2. CDR3 size: 17 residues. V lost 0 bases to trimming and J lost 7 bases; unmatched junction nucleotides: 11. The germline V gene encodes CDR1 SGDLS and CDR2 YYNGEE. The CDR3: CASSVGEGGLAGAEQYF. The CDR3 coding sequence is TGTGCCAGCAGCGTAGGGGAGGGGGGACTAGCGGGCGCGGAGCAGTACTTC. Based on the CDR3 plus reference TRBV9 and TRBJ2-7, the full variable domain is DSGVTQTPKHLITATGQRVTLRCSPRSGDLSVYWYQQSLDQGLQFLIQYYNGEERAKGNILERFSAQQFPDLHSELNLSSLELGDSALYFCASSVGEGGLAGAEQYFGPGTRLTVT.

V is TRBV19 and J is TRBJ1-5, with D tentatively TRBD1 (5 bases). This CDR3 is 15 amino acids long. Germline CDR1 is LNHDA and CDR2 is SQIVND (reference sequence). With 4 bases removed from V and 4 bases from J, the gap between germline ends came to 14 bases. This CDR3 is CASSRKGVSNQPQHF. The CDR3 nucleotides are TGTGCCAGTAGTAGAAAAGGGGTCTCTAATCAGCCCCAGCATTTT.

The chain recombines TRBV4-1 with TRBJ2-7; D remains unclear. This CDR3 contains 14 residues. Germline CDR1 is MGHRA and CDR2 is YSYEKL. The ends were cut back, 0 bases at V and 5 bases at J, with 11 bases in the middle. CDR3 DNA sequence: TGCGCCAGCAGCCAAGATCGGGTCGCACACGAGCAGTACTTC. Translating gives CASSQDRVAHEQYF.

CDR3: CASSYGTNYGYTF. DNA of the CDR3: TGTGCCAGCAGCTACGGGACTAACTATGGCTACACCTTC. This chain uses TRBV9 with TRBJ1-2; no firm D call. Trimming took off 4 bases at V and 0 bases at J, with 7 bases between the two ends. Germline V CDR1 and CDR2: SGDLS, YYNGEE. The CDR3 is made up of 13 amino acids.

The chain combines TRBV24-1 with TRBJ1-5, with D tentatively TRBD1 (6 bases). Germline lookup yields CDR1 KGHDR and CDR2 SFDVKD. There are 15 residues in the CDR3. With 2 bases removed from V and 2 bases from J, the gap between germline ends came to 9 bases. The CDR3 spells CATSDSRTGNQPQHF. Written as DNA, the CDR3 is TGTGCCACCAGTGATTCTCGGACAGGCAATCAGCCCCAGCATTTT.

This sequence joins TRBV21-1 and TRBJ2-7; TRBD1 is the table's D call and was not checked against the DNA. TRBV21-1 is marked as a pseudogene. The CDR3 runs to 12 residues. The CDR3 loop is CASRQGLCEQYF. The CDR3 DNA reads as TGTGCCAGCAGACAGGGGCTCTGCGAGCAGTACTTC.

The chain combines TRBV14 with TRBJ2-7; D is undetermined. The CDR3 is 11 amino acids. V shed 3 bases and J shed 10 bases, with 10 bases lying between them. From germline, CDR1 is SGHDN and CDR2 FVKESK. The CDR3 region has the DNA TGTGCCAGCAGCCATGCTGCGGTACAGTACTTC. Residues: CASSHAAVQYF.

The chain employs TRBV19 and TRBJ1-2; D unresolved. V shed 5 bases and J shed 0 bases, with 7 bases lying between them. The CDR3 loop spans 13 amino acids. The V gene's germline CDR1 is LNHDA and CDR2 SQIVND (reference sequence). The CDR3 DNA reads TGTGCCAGTAGTCCCAGAACTAACTATGGCTACACCTTC. Protein product: CASSPRTNYGYTF.

This clone was seen a single time. The V and J genes are TRBV12-3 or TRBV12-4 and TRBJ1-2, with 8 bases that match TRBD1. With 7 bases clipped from V and 6 bases from J, the junction kept 7 bases outside the gene matches. The CDR3 extends over 13 amino acids. CDR3 protein: CASTLDRAHGYTF. CDR3 DNA sequence: TGTGCCAGCACCCTGGACAGGGCCCATGGCTACACCTTC.

The rearrangement links TRBV28 to TRBJ1-2; D ambiguous. CDR1 and CDR2 from the germline V gene are MDHEN and SYDVKM. V shed 3 bases and J shed 8 bases, with 7 bases lying between them. There are 11 residues in the CDR3. The CDR3 nucleotides are TGTGCCAGCAGTTTCTTCCGGGGCTACACCTTC. The encoded protein is CASSFFRGYTF.

V usage is TRBV19 and J usage is TRBJ2-5, with 14 bases that match TRBD2. Germline CDR1 is LNHDA and CDR2 is SQIVND (reference sequence). Trimming removed 5 bases from V and 4 bases from J; junction bases left unmatched: 3. The CDR3 runs 15 residues. Here the CDR3 reads CASSSGTSGGETQYF. CDR3 coding DNA: TGTGCCAGTAGTTCCGGGACTAGCGGGGGAGAGACCCAGTACTTC.

V is TRBV18 and J is TRBJ1-6; no reliable D call. The CDR3 has 15 residues. V was cut by 5 bases and J by 4 bases, with 12 bases left in between. Germline values: CDR1 KGHSH, CDR2 LQKENI. CDR3 coding DNA: TGTGCCAGCTCAACTTTAAGTCCGTATAATTCACCCCTCCACTTT. Its translation is CASSTLSPYNSPLHF.

The chain joins TRBV28 to TRBJ2-7, with D hard to call. This CDR3 is 13 amino acids long. Between the trimmed V and J ends, which lost 7 bases and 5 bases, there was a span of 15 bases. CDR1 is MDHEN, CDR2 SYDVKM, per germline. CDR3: CASTPGRSHEQYF. The CDR3 nucleotides are TGTGCCAGCACGCCAGGAAGGTCCCACGAGCAGTACTTC.

This chain uses TRBV29-1 with TRBJ2-5; TRBD2 agrees at 7 bases. The CDR3 has 13 residues. With V trimmed by 5 bases and J by 4 bases, 7 bases remained unmatched. CDR1 and CDR2 (germline): SQVTM, ANQGSEA. CDR3 coding DNA: TGCAGCGTTAGGGATTCGGGGGGAGAGACCCAGTACTTC. This encodes CSVRDSGGETQYF.

The CDR3 DNA reads as TGTGCCAGCAGTTTAAGCGGCTCCGCACCATCCGAGCAGTACTTC. This translates into CASSLSGSAPSEQYF. The gene calls are TRBV27 and TRBJ2-7, with a weak D call TRBD2 (5 bases). Trimming left V 2 bases short and J 6 bases short, with 17 bases between. The V gene's germline CDR1 is MNHEY and CDR2 SMNVEV (reference sequence). The CDR3 covers 15 residues.

The chain carries TRBV24-1 and TRBJ2-7, with 12 bases identical to TRBD2. There are 16 residues in the CDR3. Germline V gene data show CDR1 as KGHDR and CDR2 as SFDVKD. Trimming at V came to 3 bases and at J to 2 bases, leaving 4 bases not matched to a gene. CDR3 protein: CATSDPGLAGPYEQYF. CDR3 DNA: TGTGCCACCAGTGATCCGGGACTAGCGGGTCCCTACGAGCAGTACTTC.

This clone was recorded only once. CDR3 bases: TGTGCCAGCAATTCACAGGCTAATCAGCCCCAGCATTTT. This encodes CASNSQANQPQHF. The chain employs TRBV12-3 or TRBV12-4 and TRBJ1-5, with a weak D call TRBD1 (5 bases). The ends were cut back, 7 bases at V and 4 bases at J, with 11 bases in the middle. This CDR3 comprises 13 residues.

This chain connects TRBV2 to TRBJ1-2; the match to TRBD1 covers 8 bases. This CDR3 contains 16 residues. The junction had 16 bases not matched to a gene; V was cut back by 7 bases and J by 6 bases. The germline CDR1 and CDR2 sequences are SNHLY and FYNNEI. As DNA, the CDR3 is TGTGCCAGCACCTCGACAGGGGACCCCAGGATGGATGGCTACACCTTC. Its protein is CASTSTGDPRMDGYTF.

The V and J genes are TRBV9 and TRBJ1-3; no definite D call. Per germline, CDR1 SGDLS and CDR2 YYNGEE. Trimming removed 4 bases at V and 0 bases at J, with 14 bases between. This CDR3 is built from 16 residues. CDR3 DNA: TGTGCCAGCAGCCTCCAACCGGGGAGCTCTGGAAACACCATATATTTT. Its protein product is CASSLQPGSSGNTIYF.

The gene calls are TRBV18 and TRBJ2-7, with a tentative D call TRBD2 (6 bases). Germline V gene lookup returns CDR1 KGHSH and CDR2 LQKENI. Between the trimmed V and J ends, which lost 3 bases and 6 bases, there was a span of 9 bases. The CDR3 contains 12 residues. The CDR3: CASSPGLSEQYF. DNA for the CDR3: TGTGCCAGCTCACCGGGACTGTCCGAGCAGTACTTC.

Note on this clone: This specimen includes other DNA sequences encoding the same CDR3. This chain uses TRBV5-1 with TRBJ1-1; 11 bases fit TRBD1. CDR3 length: 18 amino acids. CDR1 is SGHRS and CDR2 is YFSETQ in the germline V gene. V trimming: 6 bases; J trimming: 3 bases; junction bases outside the gene matches: 16. CDR3 in DNA: TGCGCCAGCACCTACCGGGACAGGGGGGGCAGGCAGGACACTGAAGCTTTCTTT. Translating it yields CASTYRDRGGRQDTEAFF.

This chain connects TRBV6-6 to TRBJ2-7; D gene ambiguous. V was shortened by 5 bases and J by 3 bases, with 8 bases between the two germline ends. Germline V gene lookup returns CDR1 MNHNY and CDR2 SVGAGI (reference sequence). This CDR3 spans 12 amino acids. In nucleotides, the CDR3 is TGTGCCAGCAGTACCTACAGCTACGAGCAGTACTTC. Translating it yields CASSTYSYEQYF.

The chain is built from TRBV6-5 and TRBJ1-2, with D tentatively TRBD1 (5 bases). The CDR3 has 14 residues. Germline-derived CDR1 and CDR2 are MNHEY and SVGAGI. Trimming shortened V by 0 bases and J by 6 bases, and 11 bases separated the two germline ends. This CDR3 reads CASSYSGGGNGYTF. CDR3 sequence (DNA): TGTGCCAGCAGTTACTCCGGGGGAGGGAATGGCTACACCTTC.

CDR3 residues: CAISESEQGPYEQYF. CDR3 DNA: TGTGCCATCAGTGAGTCGGAACAGGGCCCCTACGAGCAGTACTTC. V usage is TRBV10-3 and J usage is TRBJ2-7; D is possibly TRBD1 (6 bases). Trimming shortened V by 0 bases and J by 2 bases, and 11 bases separated the two germline ends. The CDR3 length is 15 residues. CDR1 and CDR2 from the germline V gene are ENHRY and SYGVKD.

This clone was observed a single time. At one end, the junction sequence differs from germline, possibly due to a read error. The genes are TRBV7-7 and TRBJ2-1, with 7 nucleotides matching TRBD2. This CDR3 is built from 18 residues. The V gene's germline CDR1 is SSHAT and CDR2 FNYEAQ (reference sequence). DNA for the CDR3: TGTGCTAGCAGCCCCTTTTTACCTAGCGGAGGCTCCTACAATGAGCAGTTCTTC. Amino acid sequence: CASSPFLPSGGSYNEQFF. Together with reference TRBV7-7 and TRBJ2-1, the CDR3 gives the full variable domain: GAGVSQSPRYKVTKRGQDVTLRCDPISSHATLYWYQQALGQGPEFLTYFNYEAQPDKSGLPSDRFSAERPEGSISTLTIQRTEQRDSAMYRCASSPFLPSGGSYNEQFFGPGTRLTVL.

This chain links TRBV30 with TRBJ1-6; 9 nucleotides line up with TRBD1. The ends lost 0 bases at V and 9 bases at J; junction bases unmatched: 6. Germline values: CDR1 GTSNPN, CDR2 SVGIG (reference sequence). The CDR3 is 15 residues long. The CDR3 DNA is TGTGCCTGGAGTGTAGGGGGACAGGGTGGTTCACCCCTCCACTTT. It translates to CAWSVGGQGGSPLHF.

V usage is TRBV6-6 and J usage is TRBJ1-4, with D perhaps matching TRBD1 (5 bases). The CDR3 is made up of 15 amino acids. Germline CDR1 MNHNY, CDR2 SVGAGI (reference sequence). V lost 5 bases to trimming and J lost 3 bases, with 13 bases between them. Written as DNA, the CDR3 is TGTGCCAGCAGTCCTAGAGACAGATCTAATGAAAAACTGTTTTTT. Translated, it gives CASSPRDRSNEKLFF.

The chain carries TRBV4-3 and TRBJ1-2; 10 bases align to TRBD1. CDR1 and CDR2 from the germline V gene are LGHNA and YSLEER. This CDR3 has 16 residues. The V gene end was trimmed by 5 bases and the J gene end by 2 bases; junction bases not matched to a gene: 8. The CDR3 sequence: CASSVLMGQGNYGYTF. Written as DNA, the CDR3 is TGCGCCAGCAGCGTTCTCATGGGACAGGGGAACTATGGCTACACCTTC.

This clone was observed a single time. The V gene is TRBV29-1, the J gene TRBJ2-2; maybe TRBD1 (7 bases). V lost 6 bases and J 4 bases, leaving 15 bases between the germline ends. Germline assignment: CDR1 SQVTM and CDR2 ANQGSEA. The CDR3 consists of 14 residues. The CDR3 bases are TGCAGCGTCGGGACAGTCGGGGGCACCGGGGAGCTGTTTTTT. Protein product: CSVGTVGGTGELFF.